This T cell receptor beta chain originates from a study of blood T cell repertoires in COVID-19. TCRdb keeps only in-frame clones here, not all; method: immunoSEQ multiplex PCR. The table has fewer than 200,000 clones, roughly 80% seen once. The ends lost 1 base at V and 4 bases at J; junction bases unmatched: 5. Looked up from germline, CDR1 is SEHNR and CDR2 is FQNEAQ (reference sequence). The CDR3 is 15 residues long. The study assigned cohorts using participant-reported clinical history. This chain uses TRBV7-9 with TRBJ2-3; 7 positions match TRBD1. Sequenced sample: PBMCs or T cells enriched from blood (not recorded which). The clonotype was recovered from a woman aged 45-65 years who had recovered from COVID-19. CDR3 coding DNA: TGTGCCAGCAGCTTAGACCAGACAGGGCCAGATACGCAGTATTTT. Residues: CASSLDQTGPDTQYF. Looking up the rest from reference TRBV7-9 and TRBJ2-3 gives the full variable domain: DTGVSQNPRHKITKRGQNVTFRCDPISEHNRLYWYRQTLGQGPEFLTYFQNEAQLEKSRLLSDRFSAERPKGSFSTLEIQRTEQGDSAMYLCASSLDQTGPDTQYFGPGTRLTVL.